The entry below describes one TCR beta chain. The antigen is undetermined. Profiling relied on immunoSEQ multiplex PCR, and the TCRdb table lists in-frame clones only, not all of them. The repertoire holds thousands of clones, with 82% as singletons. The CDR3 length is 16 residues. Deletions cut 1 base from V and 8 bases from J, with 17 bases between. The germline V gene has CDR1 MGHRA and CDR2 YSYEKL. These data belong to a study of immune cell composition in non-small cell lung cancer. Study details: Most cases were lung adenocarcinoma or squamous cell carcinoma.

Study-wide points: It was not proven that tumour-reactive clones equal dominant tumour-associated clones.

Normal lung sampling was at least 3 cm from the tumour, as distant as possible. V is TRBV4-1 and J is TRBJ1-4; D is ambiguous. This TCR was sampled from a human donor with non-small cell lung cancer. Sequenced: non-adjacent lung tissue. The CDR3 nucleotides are TGCGCCAGCAGCCAAGCGGTGCGGGTGGGAACGGAAAAACTGTTTTTT. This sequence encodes CASSQAVRVGTEKLFF.